This passage covers 16 T cell receptor beta chains from one sample sequenced in a study of identical twins. TCRdb processed the 5' RACE reads anew with MiXCR; each CDR3 protein has one entry. The sample contains some 690,000 distinct CDR3 sequences, approximately 21% of which appear only once. This sample also belongs to another study, concerning T cells expressing NK-cell markers.

The specimen was PBMCs. The receptors were gathered from a woman between 18 and 30 years old in good health.

This clonotype was counted between two and nine times. As the CDR3 is not closed by the conserved phenylalanine or tryptophan, this likely results from a read error. The DNA is left out, because the CDR3 cannot be placed on it with certainty; the CDR3 is given as TCRdb lists it. V and J are TRBV5-1 and TRBJ1-1. The CDR3 totals 8 residues, both ends included. The V gene's germline CDR1 is SGHRS and CDR2 YFSETQ. CDR3 region: CASSLGTT.

J is TRBJ2-7 and V is TRBV11-1; D is ambiguous. The CDR3 runs to 18 residues. V was clipped by 4 bases and J by 3 bases, with 25 bases between them. In germline, CDR1 is SGHAT, CDR2 FQDESV (reference sequence). The CDR3 sequence is CASSSPRGSGKVNYEQYF. Here the CDR3 DNA reads TGTGCCAGCAGCTCCCCTAGAGGTTCGGGTAAGGTGAACTACGAGCAGTACTTC.

The DNA of the CDR3 is TGCAGTGCTAGTGGGACAGGCCACCAGCCCCAGCATTTT. The encoded protein is CSASGTGHQPQHF. The rearrangement joins TRBV20-1 to TRBJ1-5, with 8 nucleotides matching TRBD1. This CDR3 contains 13 residues. The V and J ends lost 3 bases and 7 bases, in that order; junction bases with no gene match: 5. Germline V gene data show CDR1 as DFQATT and CDR2 as SNEGSKA (reference sequence).

The V call is TRBV5-1, the J call TRBJ2-5; D is perhaps TRBD2 (6 bases). CDR3 length equals 14 residues. The V end lost 4 bases, the J end lost 7 bases, and 17 bases lay between the germline ends. In germline, CDR1 is SGHRS, CDR2 YFSETQ. The CDR3 is CASSPGTSEGTQYF. The CDR3 DNA reads TGCGCCAGCAGCCCCGGGACTTCAGAAGGGACCCAGTACTTC.

This clonotype was observed a few times. V is TRBV6-6 and J is TRBJ1-1; D gene unclear. V lost 2 bases to trimming and J lost 7 bases, with 8 bases between them. CDR1 and CDR2 (germline): MNHNY, SVGAGI (reference sequence). The CDR3 consists of 12 residues. The CDR3 DNA reads TGTGCCAGCAGTTACCCCGGGGTTGAAGCTTTCTTT. Its protein product is CASSYPGVEAFF.

The chain employs TRBV20-1 and TRBJ2-3, with 10 bases aligning to TRBD2. The CDR3 contains 14 residues. Germline V gene data show CDR1 as DFQATT and CDR2 as SNEGSKA (reference sequence). V lost 6 bases to trimming and J lost 3 bases; unmatched junction nucleotides: 6. The CDR3 coding sequence is TGCAGTGCGCATACTAGCGGGGTAACAGATACGCAGTATTTT. Its translation: CSAHTSGVTDTQYF.

The V gene is TRBV28, the J gene TRBJ1-4; 9 positions match TRBD1. This CDR3 comprises 14 residues. The J segment lost 7 bases and the V segment lost 7 bases, leaving 7 bases of the junction unmatched. CDR1 is MDHEN, CDR2 SYDVKM, per germline. CDR3 protein: CASIMTGGSEKLFF. CDR3 DNA: TGTGCCAGCATCATGACAGGGGGAAGTGAAAAACTGTTTTTT.

This clonotype was counted many times. The chain employs TRBV7-3 and TRBJ2-7; unclear D gene. CDR1 and CDR2 from the germline V gene are SGHTA and FQGTGA. Trimming took off 5 bases at V and 4 bases at J, with 15 bases between the two ends. The CDR3 covers 14 residues. The CDR3 region has the DNA TGTGCCAGCAGCCTCCTAGGTCAGGAATACGAGCAGTACTTC. Amino acid sequence: CASSLLGQEYEQYF.

This clonotype was counted ten times or more. The V and J genes are TRBV15 and TRBJ1-2; D is unresolved. CDR1 LNHNV and CDR2 YYDKDF come from the germline V gene (reference sequence). The V end was cut by 2 bases, the J end by 8 bases, with 9 bases between. The CDR3 is 12 amino acids. CDR3 coding DNA: TGTGCCACCAGCAGATCCCAAGCCGGCTACACCTTC. It specifies CATSRSQAGYTF.

The chain joins TRBV11-2 to TRBJ2-5; perhaps TRBD1 as D (6 bases). Trimming cost V 5 bases and J 5 bases, with 15 bases left between them. CDR3 length: 14 residues. The germline V gene encodes CDR1 SGHAT and CDR2 FQNNGV. The CDR3 bases are TGTGCCAGCAGCGTGAGTACAGGGTGGGAGACCCAGTACTTC. It yields the protein CASSVSTGWETQYF.

This clonotype was seen repeatedly, ten times or more. The chain joins TRBV12-3 or TRBV12-4 to TRBJ2-1; unclear D gene. CDR3 length equals 13 residues. Trimming stripped 2 bases from V and 15 bases from J, with 17 bases between. The CDR3 is CASSLTSPGEPFF. CDR3 DNA: TGTGCCAGCAGTTTAACCTCCCCTGGTGAACCGTTCTTC.

This clonotype has a count of ten or more. This chain uses TRBV27 with TRBJ2-2; D gene uncertain. CDR1 is MNHEY, CDR2 SMNVEV, per germline (reference sequence). The CDR3 is 14 amino acids. The V gene lost 3 bases and the J gene lost 6 bases, with 11 bases spanning the gap. CDR3 residues: CASSLDTTAGELFF. In DNA, the CDR3 is TGTGCCAGCAGTTTGGATACTACAGCCGGGGAGCTGTTTTTT.

V gene TRBV20-1 combines with J gene TRBJ2-1, with TRBD2 matching over 10 bases. This CDR3 comprises 14 residues. Trimming cost V 0 bases and J 7 bases; bases outside gene matches: 3. Germline V gives CDR1 DFQATT, CDR2 SNEGSKA (reference sequence). The DNA for the CDR3 is TGCAGTGCTAGAGAACTAGCGGGATCAAATGAGCAGTTCTTC. This sequence encodes CSARELAGSNEQFF.

The genes are TRBV30 and TRBJ2-1; no clear D gene. Looked up from germline, CDR1 is GTSNPN and CDR2 is SVGIG (reference sequence). Trimming cost V 5 bases and J 0 bases, with 8 bases left between them. This CDR3 comprises 13 residues. CDR3 residues: CAWERSSYNEQFF. The CDR3 DNA reads as TGTGCCTGGGAACGGTCCTCCTACAATGAGCAGTTCTTC.

This clonotype has just a few counts. The chain couples TRBV12-3 or TRBV12-4 to TRBJ2-2, with D unresolved. With 4 bases removed from V and 6 bases from J, the gap between germline ends came to 6 bases. The CDR3 has 12 amino acids. CDR3 region: CASSSNPGELFF. CDR3 sequence (DNA): TGTGCCAGCAGTTCGAATCCCGGGGAGCTGTTTTTT.

The J gene is TRBJ2-3, the V gene TRBV6-5; possibly TRBD2 for D (6 bases). Between the trimmed V and J ends, which lost 4 bases and 5 bases, there was a span of 13 bases. The CDR3 loop spans 14 amino acids. Germline V gives CDR1 MNHEY, CDR2 SVGAGI. The CDR3 DNA is TGTGCCAGCAGTTTACAGACGGAGGGAGATACGCAGTATTTT. Amino acid sequence: CASSLQTEGDTQYF.